A single sample gave rise to the 4 T cell receptor beta chains below, sequenced in a study of blood T cell repertoires in COVID-19. TCRdb keeps only in-frame clones here, not all; method: immunoSEQ multiplex PCR. The sample includes tens of thousands of clones, about 86% of them seen just once. The source material was peripheral blood. The receptors derive from a woman aged 60-75 years with acute or convalescent COVID-19.

The CDR3 DNA sequence: TGTGCCAGCACTTATGGACGACAGTCGTATGGCTACACCTTC. This translates into CASTYGRQSYGYTF. This chain uses TRBV6-5 with TRBJ1-2, with a possible D match to TRBD1 (5 bases). The germline CDR1 and CDR2 sequences are MNHEY and SVGAGI. Trimming pared 7 bases from V and 5 bases from J, leaving 17 bases between. This CDR3 is built from 14 residues.

The rearrangement uses TRBV11-3 and TRBJ2-2; D is perhaps TRBD1 (5 bases). Trimming cost V 4 bases and J 3 bases, with 21 bases left between them. There are 18 residues in the CDR3. Germline V CDR1 and CDR2: SGHNT, YENEEA. DNA for the CDR3: TGTGCCAGCAGCTCCCACCCAAACGGGCAGGGATACACCGGGGAGCTGTTTTTT. Its translation: CASSSHPNGQGYTGELFF.

The chain carries TRBV7-9 and TRBJ1-2; 8 bases fit TRBD1. There are 12 residues in the CDR3. With V trimmed by 4 bases and J by 10 bases, 5 bases remained unmatched. Germline CDR1 and CDR2: SEHNR and FQNEAQ (reference sequence). CDR3 nucleotides: TGTGCCAGCAGCTATATCAGGGGGCCCTACACCTTC. It translates to CASSYIRGPYTF.

This chain's CDR3 is CASSIQGALTGELFF. CDR3 coding DNA: TGTGCCAGCAGTATACAGGGGGCCCTCACCGGGGAGCTGTTTTTT. V gene TRBV7-2 combines with J gene TRBJ2-2, with 9 bases fitting TRBD1. CDR1 and CDR2 (germline): SGHTA, FQGNSA. This CDR3 spans 15 amino acids. J gave up 4 bases and V 6 bases, and 6 bases lay outside the gene matches.